The rows below give T cell receptor beta chains drawn from one sample of a study of blood T cell repertoires in COVID-19. Assay: immunoSEQ multiplex PCR; the TCRdb copy retains only in-frame clones and omits some. The sample records fewer than 150,000 clones, about nine tenths being singletons. The sequenced sample was peripheral blood. These receptors all stem from a human donor in a cohort sampled during active COVID-19. The CDR3 runs from the conserved cysteine through the conserved F or W. A D gene is named only where the DNA matches it firmly. Rows give clone size only sometimes, using once, few, many, or a class for an expanded clone.

TRBV5-6	15	-	TRBJ2-5	once	CASSNNQGSGETQYF	TGTGCCAGCAGCAATAATCAGGGGTCTGGAGAGACCCAGTACTTC
TRBV18	17	TRBD1	TRBJ1-5	-	CASPDRGAPTRVQPQHF	TGTGCCAGCCCTGACAGGGGGGCACCCACGAGGGTTCAGCCCCAGCATTTT
TRBV29-1	17	TRBD2	TRBJ2-7	-	CSARTTEAGTSSYEQYF	TGCAGCGCCCGAACGACAGAAGCGGGGACCAGCTCCTACGAGCAGTACTTC
TRBV5-1	14	-	TRBJ1-6	-	CASSSTGDNSPLHF	TGCGCCAGCAGCTCGACAGGTGATAATTCACCCCTCCACTTT
TRBV7-9	14	TRBD2	TRBJ2-2	-	CASRGGTNSGELFF	TGTGCCAGCAGGGGAGGGACGAACAGCGGGGAGCTGTTTTTT
TRBV13	16	-	TRBJ2-1	-	CASSFSGPGAYNEQFF	-
TRBV3-1/TRBV3-2	16	-	TRBJ1-2	-	CASSPFLAGASTGYTF	TGTGCCAGCAGCCCCTTCCTGGCAGGGGCCAGTACTGGCTACACCTTC
TRBV16	13	-	TRBJ1-2	-	CASSPRPGYGYTF	TGTGCCAGCAGCCCCCGACCGGGGTATGGCTACACCTTC
TRBV5-1	13	-	TRBJ2-7	-	CASSLSLTGEQYF	TGCGCCAGCAGCTTGTCCCTCACTGGCGAGCAGTACTTC
TRBV12-3/TRBV12-4	13	TRBD1	TRBJ2-7	-	CASSFGDSLEQYF	TGTGCCAGCAGTTTTGGGGACAGTCTCGAGCAGTACTTC
TRBV5-6	13	TRBD1	TRBJ2-3	-	CASRTGVADTQYF	TGTGCCAGCAGGACAGGGGTAGCAGATACGCAGTATTTT
TRBV27	16	TRBD2	TRBJ2-3	-	CASSFSRTSRTDTQYF	TGTGCCAGCAGTTTCTCCCGGACTAGCCGCACAGATACGCAGTATTTT
TRBV6-6	17	-	TRBJ2-1	-	CASSPNGGQSSYNEQFF	TGTGCCAGCAGTCCCAACGGGGGGCAAAGCTCCTACAATGAGCAGTTCTTC
TRBV24-1	16	TRBD1	TRBJ2-6	-	CATSDPGQAGANVLTF	TGTGCCACCAGTGACCCAGGACAGGCTGGGGCCAACGTCCTGACTTTC
TRBV24-1	12	-	TRBJ1-2	-	CATSDHSYGYTF	TGTGCCACCAGTGACCACAGCTATGGCTACACCTTC
TRBV3-1/TRBV3-2	14	TRBD2	TRBJ2-4	-	CASRIAGGENIQYF	TGTGCCAGCAGGATAGCGGGAGGGGAAAACATTCAGTACTTC
TRBV10-2	13	TRBD1	TRBJ1-2	-	CASRDRGDYGYTF	TGCGCCAGCAGGGACAGGGGGGACTATGGCTACACCTTC
TRBV6-6	14	-	TRBJ2-5	once	CASSYVRVEETQYF	TGTGCCAGCAGTTACGTCAGGGTGGAAGAGACCCAGTACTTC
TRBV7-8	16	-	TRBJ1-4	-	CASSWRYRVGDEKLFF	TGTGCCAGCAGCTGGCGATACAGGGTGGGGGATGAAAAACTGTTTTTT
TRBV14	13	-	TRBJ1-2	-	CASSLLRNYGYTF	TGTGCCAGCAGCCTACTCAGGAACTATGGCTACACCTTC
TRBV9	14	-	TRBJ2-3	-	CASSVAFGTDTQYF	TGTGCCAGCAGCGTAGCCTTCGGCACAGATACGCAGTATTTT
TRBV7-8	15	TRBD1	TRBJ2-2	-	CASRPGQSYPGELFF	TGTGCCAGCAGGCCGGGACAGTCATATCCCGGGGAGCTGTTTTTT
TRBV23-1	17	TRBD2	TRBJ2-3	-	CASSQSGLAGGGDTQYF	TGCGCCAGCAGTCAATCGGGACTAGCGGGGGGTGGGGATACGCAGTATTTT
TRBV11-2	15	TRBD1	TRBJ2-1	-	CASSLLRGQGNKQFF	TGTGCCAGCAGCTTATTGCGGGGACAGGGAAACAAGCAGTTCTTC
TRBV5-6	15	TRBD2	TRBJ2-3	-	CASSWTSGGADTQYF	TGTGCCAGCAGCTGGACTAGCGGGGGGGCCGATACGCAGTATTTT
TRBV3-1/TRBV3-2	13	-	TRBJ1-2	-	CASSRGRSYGYTF	TGTGCCAGCAGCCGAGGTAGGAGCTATGGCTACACCTTC
TRBV28	19	TRBD1	TRBJ2-3	-	CASSPSSSRDRGFFGTQYF	TGTGCCAGCAGCCCCTCTAGCTCCCGGGACAGGGGTTTTTTTGGTACGCAGTATTTT
TRBV3-1/TRBV3-2	16	TRBD2	TRBJ2-3	-	CASSLPSGGRTDTQYF	TGTGCCAGCAGCTTACCTAGCGGGGGGCGCACAGATACGCAGTATTTT
TRBV30	11	-	TRBJ1-1	once	CACQPGREAFF	TGTGCCTGCCAACCAGGGAGGGAAGCTTTCTTT
TRBV5-4	16	-	TRBJ1-1	few	CASSSPEESMNTEAFF	TGTGCCAGCAGCTCCCCGGAGGAGTCGATGAACACTGAAGCTTTCTTT
TRBV11-3	14	-	TRBJ1-1	-	CASTRQATNTEAFF	TGTGCCAGCACCAGACAGGCCACGAACACTGAAGCTTTCTTT
TRBV5-6	15	-	TRBJ2-1	-	CASSQPTAAYNEQFF	TGTGCCAGCAGCCAGCCCACGGCAGCGTACAATGAGCAGTTCTTC
TRBV6-5	13	TRBD1	TRBJ1-2	once	CASSLQGVGGYTF	TGTGCCAGCAGTCTACAGGGGGTTGGTGGCTACACCTTC
TRBV10-3	13	-	TRBJ1-1	-	CASTGTPNTEAFF	TGTGCCTCTACCGGGACACCGAACACTGAAGCTTTCTTT
TRBV2	15	TRBD1	TRBJ2-2	-	CASTGDRRDTGELFF	TGTGCCAGCACCGGGGACAGGAGGGACACCGGGGAGCTGTTTTTT
TRBV29-1	13	TRBD1	TRBJ1-2	-	CSVERGDRSSYTF	TGCAGCGTTGAAAGGGGGGACAGGTCGAGCTACACCTTC
TRBV5-4	15	-	TRBJ1-6	once	CASSSTNTGSGPLHF	TGTGCCAGCAGCTCTACAAATACAGGGTCAGGGCCCCTCCACTTT
TRBV19	14	TRBD2	TRBJ2-7	-	CASSTTSGSYEQYF	TGTGCCAGTAGTACGACTAGCGGGAGCTACGAGCAGTACTTC
TRBV5-6	15	-	TRBJ1-1	-	CASSLRQSGHTEAFF	TGTGCCAGCAGCTTAAGACAGTCCGGGCACACTGAAGCTTTCTTT
TRBV29-1	12	-	TRBJ2-5	-	CSVRPEQETQYF	TGCAGCGTTCGTCCAGAACAAGAGACCCAGTACTTC
TRBV18	15	TRBD1	TRBJ2-7	-	CASSPPDRGGYEQYF	TGTGCCAGCTCACCACCGGACAGGGGAGGCTACGAGCAGTACTTC
TRBV28	18	TRBD2	TRBJ2-5	-	CASSLPTSGRGGQETQYF	TGTGCCAGCAGTTTACCGACTAGCGGGAGAGGGGGCCAAGAGACCCAGTACTTC
TRBV3-1/TRBV3-2	14	-	TRBJ1-2	-	CASTLQAGIGGYTF	TGTGCCAGCACCCTACAGGCAGGGATCGGTGGCTACACCTTC
TRBV5-1	14	-	TRBJ2-2	-	CASSTQGRTGELFF	TGCGCCAGCAGCACGCAGGGTAGAACCGGGGAGCTGTTTTTT
TRBV7-9	16	-	TRBJ2-3	-	CASSLLTPGDTDTQYF	TGTGCCAGCAGCTTATTAACCCCCGGAGACACAGATACGCAGTATTTT
TRBV19	14	TRBD2	TRBJ2-7	-	CASTPGTRGREQYF	TGTGCCAGTACCCCCGGGACTAGGGGGAGGGAGCAGTACTTC
TRBV6-5	14	TRBD1	TRBJ1-1	once	CASSLRQGSAEAFF	TGTGCCAGCAGTCTCCGACAGGGCTCTGCTGAAGCTTTCTTT
TRBV12-3/TRBV12-4	13	-	TRBJ1-1	-	CASNSGQNTEAFF	TGTGCCAGCAACTCCGGACAGAACACTGAAGCTTTCTTT
TRBV2	13	-	TRBJ2-5	once	CASSPRPGETQYF	TGTGCCAGCAGTCCGAGACCGGGGGAGACCCAGTACTTC
TRBV6-5	14	-	TRBJ2-7	few	CASTTRRGDYEQYF	TGTGCCAGCACTACCCGCAGGGGCGACTACGAGCAGTACTTC